Sequencing of this TCR beta chain was carried out in a study of shared clonotypes between healthy human individuals. CD45RO-negative, CCR7-positively selected cells formed the naive CD8 fraction, excluding terminally differentiated effector memory CD45RA+ cells. Points on this clone: The sample contains more than one DNA sequence encoding this CDR3.

The method was immunoSEQ multiplex PCR; TCRdb's version includes in-frame clones alone and lacks a portion of them. The table lists some 2,100,000 clones, more than 85% of them singletons, with approximately 1.7% in the top ten. V dropped 6 bases and J dropped 2; count of bases not matched to a gene: 7. This CDR3 comprises 15 residues. CDR1 MNHEY and CDR2 SMNVEV come from the germline V gene (reference sequence). This TCR derives from a young man in good health. Some clones in this sample may be carry-over from other donors' samples. The chain carries TRBV27 and TRBJ2-7; TRBD2 agrees at 10 bases. Specimen: naive CD8+ T cells from PBMCs. This CDR3 reads CASSFLAGAPYEQYF. The CDR3 DNA reads as TGTGCCAGCAGCTTCCTAGCGGGAGCACCCTACGAGCAGTACTTC.